This TCR beta chain was recorded in a study of T-cell memory formation after mild COVID-19 (dated by TCRdb to the early 2020s). Some background on the complete study: TCR sequence clusters from the two donors were found to be largely donor specific. In two donors, T-cell clones that expanded and contracted after mild COVID-19 were followed by sequencing TCRalpha and TCRbeta repertoires longitudinally. Two young, previously healthy adult volunteers, one female and one male, were included in the cohort. Points the paper makes about the study in general: Whether the second-wave clones peaking on day 37 were SARS-CoV-2 specific was not confirmed. Some responding clones were found in pre-infection memory, which suggests that pre-existing cross-reactive memory T cells took part in the SARS-CoV-2 response. Only two mild cases were covered in the study, and larger cohorts including severe cases with pre-infection samples were considered necessary. Contracting CD4+ clones were located mainly in the CM and EM memory subsets, whereas CD8+ clones were found to be enriched in EMRA. Balanced CD4/CD8 phenotypes were observed for clones contracting from day 15 to 85, whereas a bias towards CD4+ was observed for a second wave of clones expanding from day 15 to 37.

Measured from the cysteine to the phenylalanine, the CDR3 is 17 residues long. Only the CDR3 DNA stays, 51 bases, in frame from base 1. Ends trimmed: V by 6 bases, J by 0 bases; bases unmatched to a gene: 8. CDR1 MDHEN and CDR2 SYDVKM were looked up in the germline V gene. For this clonotype: The antigen it binds to is not known. No clone much larger than this one lies a single base away; base qualities are absent.

PBMCs were isolated by Ficoll-Paque density gradient centrifugation. The sequencer was an Illumina NovaSeq 6000. TCRalpha and TCRbeta cDNA libraries were constructed by 5'RACE with constant-segment primers, with sample barcodes and unique molecular identifiers being introduced. RNA was extracted from every sample with Trizol reagent. Amplification of the libraries took two PCR steps, and the second step added a second sample barcode plus Illumina TruSeq adapters. The libraries were sequenced on an Illumina NovaSeq using 2 x 150 bp paired-end reads. The authors' analysis ran thus. Demultiplexing of reads and collapsing into UMI-guided consensus sequences were performed with migec v1.2.7. Using mixcr v2.1.11, UMI consensuses were aligned to TRA and TRB V and J templates and then assembled into clonotypes. Expanded or contracted clonotypes were those called significant by both edgeR and NoisET, with noise models trained on biological replicates. edgeR calls used a false discovery rate-adjusted p below 0.01 and a log2 fold-change threshold of 1. PCA with hierarchical clustering of max-normalized trajectories of the 1000 most abundant clonotypes was used as exploratory dynamics analysis. Separately sequenced CD4+ and CD8+ repertoires were used to assign a CD4 or CD8 phenotype to each responding clone. TCRdb passed the public sequencing reads through fastp at Q25 and MiXCR, retaining productive beta sequences. Identical CDR3 proteins give one entry, which carries the most common genes and DNA. For this entry, the V and J calls and clone size follow TCRdb and not the study's own pipeline. The sample includes around 200,000 distinct CDR3 sequences, with about 11% observed a single time. Jointly, the top ten make up just over 3% of the sample.

The clonotype was recovered from a man aged 18 to 29 who had mild COVID-19 (a few samples of this study predate the infection). The sample titles of this study are shuffled in the database, so cell type and time point are left out; the donor was told from shared clones. Material: PBMCs or a T cell subset sorted from them (not recorded which). The rearranged chain carries TRBV28 and TRBJ2-1, with 10 bases aligning to TRBD2. The bases are TGTGCCAGCAGACCATATAGCGGGGGGAGCTCCTACAATGAGCAGTTCTTC. Translated, it gives CASRPYSGGSSYNEQFF. Where the CDR3 stops, the reference TRBV28 and TRBJ2-1 genes take over; the full variable domain is DVKVTQSSRYLVKRTGEKVFLECVQDMDHENMFWYRQDPGLGLRLIYFSYDVKMKEKGDIPEGYSVSREKKERFSLILESASTNQTSMYLCASRPYSGGSSYNEQFFGPGTRLTVL.